The 26 T cell receptor beta chains reported below all come from one sample, sequenced in a study of OX40 agonist ivuxolimab in advanced cancers. Profiling relied on immunoSEQ multiplex PCR, and the TCRdb table lists in-frame clones only, not all of them. The repertoire holds some 110,000 clones, with about 93% as singletons. The sequences come from CD4+ or CD8+ T cells sorted from blood, collected in a trial of the OX40 agonist ivuxolimab. These TCRs come from an adult with an advanced solid tumor such as melanoma, head and neck, liver or kidney cancer.

This sequence joins TRBV5-4 and TRBJ1-6; no firm D call. CDR3 size: 13 residues. In germline, CDR1 is SGHNT, CDR2 YYREEE (reference sequence). Trimming removed 1 base at V and 10 bases at J, with 9 bases between. The CDR3 coding sequence is TGTGCCAGCAGCTTGAAGGGAGAGTCACCCCTCCACTTT. This encodes CASSLKGESPLHF.

The rearrangement joins TRBV11-3 to TRBJ2-1, with D possibly being TRBD2 (5 bases). CDR1 is SGHNT, CDR2 YENEEA, per germline. V was trimmed by 6 bases and J by 6 bases, leaving 9 bases between them. The CDR3 spans 12 residues. The CDR3 DNA is TGTGCCAGCAGTACGGGGATCAATGAGCAGTTCTTC. Its translation: CASSTGINEQFF.

The chain carries TRBV6-5 and TRBJ1-4; D may be TRBD1 (6 bases). The CDR3 is 15 amino acids. V was trimmed by 2 bases and J by 0 bases, leaving 7 bases between them. Germline CDR1 is MNHEY and CDR2 is SVGAGI. DNA for the CDR3: TGTGCCAGCAGTTACAGGGGGACAACTAATGAAAAACTGTTTTTT. The encoded protein is CASSYRGTTNEKLFF.

The chain combines TRBV12-1 with TRBJ2-3; the table's D call, TRBD1, was not checked against the DNA. TRBV12-1 is flagged as a pseudogene. The CDR3 extends over 13 amino acids. The CDR3: CASSFGGLGTQYF. The CDR3 DNA sequence: TGTGCCAGCAGCTTTGGGGGCCTGGGGACGCAGTATTTT.

V is TRBV30 and J is TRBJ2-2; 9 positions match TRBD2. The germline V gene encodes CDR1 GTSNPN and CDR2 SVGIG (reference sequence). CDR3 length equals 14 residues. Losses at the gene ends were 1 base for V and 8 bases for J; bases not matched to a gene: 5. In DNA form, the CDR3 reads TGTGCCTGGAGTGCAATAGCGGGGGAGGGGGAGCTGTTTTTT. Protein product: CAWSAIAGEGELFF.

The chain recombines TRBV9 with TRBJ2-7; weak D call: TRBD1 (6 bases). The CDR3 length is 16 residues. Germline CDR1 SGDLS, CDR2 YYNGEE. V shed 2 bases and J shed 1 base, with 16 bases lying between them. CDR3 nucleotides: TGTGCCAGCAGCGTCTCAGGGGACGGATTTTCCTACGAGCAGTACTTC. Translation: CASSVSGDGFSYEQYF.

The sample holds one count of this clone. The chain carries TRBV5-1 and TRBJ2-3, with 9 bases that match TRBD1. CDR3 size: 17 residues. Looked up from germline, CDR1 is SGHRS and CDR2 is YFSETQ. V shed 0 bases, J shed 4 bases, and the junction held 9 bases outside the gene matches. The CDR3, as DNA: TGCGCCAGCAGCTTGGCCGGATTCGGGACAGGGTCAGATACGCAGTATTTT. It specifies CASSLAGFGTGSDTQYF.

This sequence joins TRBV5-1 and TRBJ2-5; D gene uncertain. The CDR3 spans 12 residues. Germline V gene lookup returns CDR1 SGHRS and CDR2 YFSETQ. The V and J ends lost 0 bases and 5 bases respectively, with 5 bases between them. The CDR3 reads CASSLAGETQYF. CDR3 coding DNA: TGCGCCAGCAGCTTGGCCGGCGAGACCCAGTACTTC.

The count of this clone is one. The chain has TRBV27 and TRBJ1-5, with 8 bases aligning to TRBD1. CDR3 size: 16 residues. The germline gives CDR1 MNHEY, CDR2 SMNVEV (reference sequence). V shed 0 bases, J shed 4 bases, and the junction held 5 bases outside the gene matches. The CDR3 region is CASSLSWDRWNQPQHF. In nucleotides, the CDR3 is TGTGCCAGCAGTTTATCGTGGGACAGGTGGAATCAGCCCCAGCATTTT.

The V gene is TRBV2, the J gene TRBJ2-7; a weak D match, TRBD1 (5 bases). The CDR3 extends over 14 amino acids. Trimming cost V 4 bases and J 3 bases, with 13 bases left between them. The germline V gene encodes CDR1 SNHLY and CDR2 FYNNEI. The CDR3 protein is CASSVSRGSYEQYF. The CDR3, as DNA: TGTGCCAGCAGTGTAAGTAGGGGAAGCTACGAGCAGTACTTC. Full variable domain (remainder filled in from reference TRBV2 and TRBJ2-7): EPEVTQTPSHQVTQMGQEVILRCVPISNHLYFYWYRQILGQKVEFLVSFYNNEISEKSEIFDDQFSVERPDGSNFTLKIRSTKLEDSAMYFCASSVSRGSYEQYFGPGTRLTVT.

The gene calls are TRBV6-5 and TRBJ1-1; D not certain. Trimming left V 7 bases short and J 1 base short, with 10 bases between. CDR1 is MNHEY and CDR2 is SVGAGI in the germline V gene. The CDR3 runs to 13 residues. The CDR3 region is CASKGQENTEAFF. The CDR3 nucleotides read TGTGCCAGCAAAGGGCAGGAGAACACTGAAGCTTTCTTT.

The rearrangement links TRBV28 to TRBJ2-7; weak D call: TRBD1 (6 bases). In germline, CDR1 is MDHEN, CDR2 SYDVKM. There are 15 residues in the CDR3. Trimming took off 6 bases at V and 1 base at J, with 16 bases between the two ends. This CDR3 reads CASSSGGLLSYEQYF. The CDR3 bases are TGTGCCAGCAGCTCTGGGGGCCTCCTATCCTACGAGCAGTACTTC.

This sequence joins TRBV7-9 and TRBJ1-1; D unresolved. CDR3 size: 13 residues. The germline V gene encodes CDR1 SEHNR and CDR2 FQNEAQ (reference sequence). The V end lost 5 bases, the J end lost 5 bases, and 12 bases lay between the germline ends. In nucleotides, the CDR3 is TGTGCCAGCAGCCCCCGAAGGTCGACTGAAGCTTTCTTT. Amino acid sequence: CASSPRRSTEAFF.

The rearrangement uses TRBV19 and TRBJ1-1, with TRBD1 as a possible D gene (6 bases). Germline values: CDR1 LNHDA, CDR2 SQIVND (reference sequence). This CDR3 comprises 15 residues. V was pared by 4 bases and J by 0 bases, with 12 bases between. The CDR3 protein is CASSTAGVLNTEAFF. The DNA for the CDR3 is TGTGCCAGTAGTACCGCAGGGGTCCTGAACACTGAAGCTTTCTTT.

This chain uses TRBV5-1 with TRBJ1-1; tentatively, D is TRBD1 (5 bases). The V end lost 0 bases, the J end lost 5 bases, and 11 bases lay between the germline ends. Germline CDR1 SGHRS, CDR2 YFSETQ. The CDR3 sequence is 14 residues long. CDR3 DNA: TGCGCCAGCAGCTTGGAGAAGGGGAGAACTGAAGCTTTCTTT. Translation: CASSLEKGRTEAFF.

This clone came up once. The chain joins TRBV10-3 to TRBJ2-7; TRBD2 matches at 11 bases. This CDR3 is 20 amino acids long. Germline lookup yields CDR1 ENHRY and CDR2 SYGVKD. The trim removed 0 bases at V and 0 bases at J, leaving 13 bases unmatched. CDR3 sequence reads: CAISESTRLAGLTLSYEQYF. The CDR3 region has the DNA TGTGCCATCAGTGAGTCGACGAGACTAGCGGGACTCACCCTCTCCTACGAGCAGTACTTC.

V is TRBV27 and J is TRBJ2-7; 7 nucleotides line up with TRBD1. J was trimmed by 3 bases and V by 6 bases; bases with no gene match: 5. The CDR3 sequence is 13 residues long. Germline CDR1 reads MNHEY; CDR2 reads SMNVEV (reference sequence). CDR3 sequence (DNA): TGTGCCAGCAGCCCCCAGGGGGTCTACGAGCAGTACTTC. Protein: CASSPQGVYEQYF.

The rearrangement joins TRBV29-1 to TRBJ2-7; 11 bases line up with TRBD1. Germline V gene data show CDR1 as SQVTM and CDR2 as ANQGSEA. J gave up 4 bases and V 3 bases, and 11 bases lay outside the gene matches. CDR3 length: 16 amino acids. In DNA, the CDR3 is TGCAGCGTTGAGCTTCTTGAGGACAGGGGGCGTTACGAGCAGTACTTC. Translation gives CSVELLEDRGRYEQYF.

This clone was recorded once. The rearrangement uses TRBV5-6 and TRBJ1-5; D ambiguous. The CDR3 is 15 amino acids. The V end was cut by 0 bases, the J end by 4 bases, with 11 bases between. The germline V gene has CDR1 SGHDT and CDR2 YYEEEE. CDR3 in amino acids: CASSLVGSLNQPQHF. CDR3 in DNA: TGTGCCAGCAGCTTGGTGGGGTCCCTTAATCAGCCCCAGCATTTT.

CDR3 region: CASSPPRGGSETQYF. The DNA of the CDR3 is TGTGCCAGCAGTCCTCCCAGGGGAGGGTCTGAGACCCAGTACTTC. The V call is TRBV28, the J call TRBJ2-5, with D perhaps TRBD2 (7 bases). Trimming cost V 5 bases and J 5 bases, with 18 bases left between them. The germline V gene has CDR1 MDHEN and CDR2 SYDVKM. The CDR3 covers 15 residues.

The sample holds one count of this clone. The chain has TRBV7-6 and TRBJ1-4; 7 nucleotides match TRBD1. V gave up 5 bases and J gave up 7 bases; unmatched junction bases: 7. The CDR3 runs 14 residues. Germline V gives CDR1 SGHVS, CDR2 FNYEAQ. CDR3 loop: CASSATGQGEKLFF. CDR3 bases: TGTGCCAGCAGCGCGACAGGGCAGGGTGAAAAACTGTTTTTT. The entire variable domain, with the rest obtained from reference TRBV7-6 and TRBJ1-4, is as follows: GAGVSQSPRYKVTKRGQDVALRCDPISGHVSLYWYRQALGQGPEFLTYFNYEAQQDKSGLPNDRFSAERPEGSISTLTIQRTEQRDSAMYRCASSATGQGEKLFFGSGTQLSVL.

The CDR3 coding sequence is TGTGCCAGCAGTTCTCCCGGCATCACGGGGATAACAAATGAAAAACTGTTTTTT. It yields the protein CASSSPGITGITNEKLFF. The chain has TRBV28 and TRBJ1-4; D not certain. The V end was cut by 4 bases, the J end by 5 bases, with 23 bases between. Germline-derived CDR1 and CDR2 are MDHEN and SYDVKM. The CDR3 extends over 18 amino acids.

The chain joins TRBV2 to TRBJ1-5; D gene uncertain. This CDR3 has 12 residues. In germline, CDR1 is SNHLY, CDR2 FYNNEI. V gave up 3 bases and J gave up 4 bases, with 4 bases separating them. In DNA form, the CDR3 reads TGTGCCAGCAGTGAGGCAAATCAGCCCCAGCATTTT. This sequence encodes CASSEANQPQHF.

This clone was observed a single time. The chain carries TRBV27 and TRBJ2-7; tentatively, D is TRBD1 (6 bases). V lost 5 bases and J lost 5, with 13 bases in between. This CDR3 comprises 13 residues. CDR1 and CDR2 (germline): MNHEY, SMNVEV (reference sequence). The CDR3 nucleotides are TGTGCCAGCAGTCTAAACAGGGACCACGAGCAGTACTTC. Its protein product is CASSLNRDHEQYF.

The chain employs TRBV30 and TRBJ2-2, with TRBD1 matching over 7 bases. Germline assignment: CDR1 GTSNPN and CDR2 SVGIG (reference sequence). The CDR3 covers 14 residues. Losses at the gene ends were 4 bases for V and 4 bases for J; bases not matched to a gene: 6. The CDR3, as DNA: TGTGCCTGGACAACAGGGGTGGGCACCGGGGAGCTGTTTTTT. This codes for CAWTTGVGTGELFF.

V usage is TRBV7-6 and J usage is TRBJ2-4, with TRBD1 matching 9 bases. This CDR3 is 13 amino acids long. V lost 5 bases, J lost 6 bases, and 2 bases stayed unmatched. The germline V gene has CDR1 SGHVS and CDR2 FNYEAQ. In DNA form, the CDR3 reads TGTGCCAGCAGCACGGGACAGGGAAACATTCAGTACTTC. Its translation: CASSTGQGNIQYF. Based on the CDR3 plus reference TRBV7-6 and TRBJ2-4, the full variable domain is GAGVSQSPRYKVTKRGQDVALRCDPISGHVSLYWYRQALGQGPEFLTYFNYEAQQDKSGLPNDRFSAERPEGSISTLTIQRTEQRDSAMYRCASSTGQGNIQYFGAGTRLSVL.